The 21 T cell receptor beta chains in this list originate from one sample, sequenced in a study of shared clonotypes between healthy human individuals. The data were produced by immunoSEQ multiplex PCR, yet TCRdb's version contains in-frame clones alone and is incomplete. Found here are over a million clones, about four fifths of them singletons; the top ten hold approximately 0.5%. Sequenced material: memory CD4+ T cells from PBMCs. The subset: CD45RA-negative fraction. These receptors came from a man younger than 35 in good health. Some clones in this sample may be carry-over from other donors' samples.

The chain has TRBV7-3 and TRBJ2-1; perhaps TRBD2 as D (5 bases). The germline V gene has CDR1 SGHTA and CDR2 FQGTGA. The CDR3 loop spans 15 amino acids. V lost 1 base and J lost 1, with 8 bases in between. The CDR3 protein is CASSLSAGSYNEQFF. In DNA, the CDR3 is TGTGCCAGCAGCTTAAGTGCGGGTTCCTACAATGAGCAGTTCTTC.

This clone was recorded at least ten times. This chain links TRBV7-6 with TRBJ2-3; 9 bases map to TRBD2. Trimming cost V 3 bases and J 4 bases; bases outside gene matches: 8. This CDR3 has 16 residues. Germline V lookup: CDR1 SGHVS, CDR2 FNYEAQ. As DNA, the CDR3 is TGTGCCAGCAGCTTGGGGGGTAGCGGGAGTTCAGATACGCAGTATTTT. This translates into CASSLGGSGSSDTQYF. Looking up the rest from reference TRBV7-6 and TRBJ2-3 gives the full variable domain: GAGVSQSPRYKVTKRGQDVALRCDPISGHVSLYWYRQALGQGPEFLTYFNYEAQQDKSGLPNDRFSAERPEGSISTLTIQRTEQRDSAMYRCASSLGGSGSSDTQYFGPGTRLTVL.

Concerning this clone itself: The same CDR3 arises from other DNA sequences in this sample as well. The V call is TRBV14, the J call TRBJ1-1; D gene unclear. This CDR3 contains 13 residues. CDR1 is SGHDN, CDR2 FVKESK, per germline. The V gene lost 4 bases and the J gene lost 4 bases, with 10 bases spanning the gap. CDR3 in amino acids: CASSLRLGTEAFF. In nucleotides, the CDR3 is TGTGCCAGCAGCCTTCGGTTGGGCACTGAAGCTTTCTTT.

The chain employs TRBV11-1 and TRBJ2-7, with TRBD2 as a possible D gene (6 bases). CDR1 is SGHAT, CDR2 FQDESV, per germline (reference sequence). The V and J ends lost 0 bases and 1 base respectively, with 7 bases between them. This CDR3 is 14 amino acids long. The DNA for the CDR3 is TGTGCCAGCAGCTTAGCGGGAGGTTCCTACGAGCAGTACTTC. Its translation: CASSLAGGSYEQYF.

V usage is TRBV30 and J usage is TRBJ1-5; D ambiguous. The CDR3 spans 12 residues. Trimming left V 0 bases short and J 4 bases short, with 4 bases between. The germline V gene has CDR1 GTSNPN and CDR2 SVGIG (reference sequence). Written as DNA, the CDR3 is TGTGCCTGGAGTGTAGTAAATCAGCCCCAGCATTTT. Its translation is CAWSVVNQPQHF.

The CDR3 region is CASSLAEDTQYF. Here the CDR3 DNA reads TGTGCCAGCAGCTTAGCCGAAGATACGCAGTATTTT. The chain has TRBV11-3 and TRBJ2-3; D unclear. Germline V gives CDR1 SGHNT, CDR2 YENEEA. The CDR3 extends over 12 amino acids. V gave up 1 base and J gave up 5 bases, with 4 bases separating them.

The chain uses TRBV7-2 and TRBJ2-7, with TRBD1 matching 7 bases. Trimming at V came to 1 base and at J to 0 bases, leaving 3 bases not matched to a gene. From germline, CDR1 is SGHTA and CDR2 FQGNSA. This CDR3 has 15 amino acids. The CDR3 nucleotides read TGTGCCAGCAGCTTAGGGGACAGCAGCTCCTACGAGCAGTACTTC. Translating it yields CASSLGDSSSYEQYF.

This clone appeared many times. At the DNA level, this CDR3 is encoded by other sequences in the same sample as well. The chain is built from TRBV5-1 and TRBJ2-5; a weak D match, TRBD1 (5 bases). Germline lookup yields CDR1 SGHRS and CDR2 YFSETQ. The germline V and J ends were trimmed by 2 bases and 1 base, with 9 bases remaining between them. The CDR3 spans 14 residues. The CDR3 coding sequence is TGCGCCAGCAGCTTTTCAGGGATCCAAGAGACCCAGTACTTC. This translates into CASSFSGIQETQYF.

V and J are TRBV5-1 and TRBJ1-4, with TRBD1 identical over 7 bases. The trim removed 4 bases at V and 6 bases at J, leaving 3 bases unmatched. Looked up from germline, CDR1 is SGHRS and CDR2 is YFSETQ. The CDR3 covers 13 residues. CDR3 loop: CASSLQGYEKLFF. The CDR3 DNA reads as TGCGCCAGCAGCCTACAGGGGTATGAAAAACTGTTTTTT.

The chain is built from TRBV5-4 and TRBJ1-1; possibly TRBD1 for D (5 bases). Germline values: CDR1 SGHNT, CDR2 YYREEE (reference sequence). The CDR3 length is 16 residues. V lost 4 bases and J 1 base, leaving 17 bases between the germline ends. DNA of the CDR3: TGTGCCAGCAGCCTGGGAGGGGCTAATGGGAACACTGAAGCTTTCTTT. The encoded protein is CASSLGGANGNTEAFF.

This sequence joins TRBV5-1 and TRBJ1-1; D is unresolved. This CDR3 contains 14 residues. V lost 2 bases and J lost 0, with 8 bases in between. From germline, CDR1 is SGHRS and CDR2 YFSETQ. The CDR3 protein is CASSFTGLNTEAFF. CDR3 coding DNA: TGCGCCAGCAGCTTCACCGGGCTGAACACTGAAGCTTTCTTT.

The J gene is TRBJ1-5, the V gene TRBV28; unclear D gene. The CDR3 is 14 amino acids. CDR1 is MDHEN and CDR2 is SYDVKM in the germline V gene. Trimming left V 10 bases short and J 7 bases short, with 20 bases between. CDR3: CATLGPKGYQPQHF. The CDR3 DNA reads TGTGCCACCCTCGGCCCCAAGGGATACCAGCCCCAGCATTTT.

V and J are TRBV11-2 and TRBJ1-1; D gene uncertain. Per germline, CDR1 SGHAT and CDR2 FQNNGV. The CDR3 contains 14 residues. Trimming stripped 1 base from V and 4 bases from J, with 10 bases between. Here the CDR3 reads CASSLGGSSTEAFF. CDR3 in DNA: TGTGCCAGCAGCTTAGGCGGGAGTAGCACTGAAGCTTTCTTT.

V usage is TRBV6-1 and J usage is TRBJ1-2, with D possibly TRBD1 on 6 matching bases. Trimming stripped 7 bases from V and 4 bases from J, with 19 bases between. The CDR3 is 15 amino acids. In germline, CDR1 is MNHNS, CDR2 SASEGT. CDR3 in amino acids: CASKSSGAGLYGYTF. The CDR3 bases are TGTGCCAGCAAGTCGTCGGGGGCCGGACTCTATGGCTACACCTTC.

J is TRBJ2-7 and V is TRBV7-9, with a weak D call TRBD2 (5 bases). Germline CDR1 SEHNR, CDR2 FQNEAQ (reference sequence). CDR3 length: 15 amino acids. Between the trimmed V and J ends, which lost 6 bases and 6 bases, there was a span of 21 bases. The CDR3 coding sequence is TGTGCCAGCAGACAACTAGTTAACTTAGCGTCCGAGCAGTACTTC. Its protein is CASRQLVNLASEQYF.

The chain joins TRBV11-2 to TRBJ2-7; tentatively, D is TRBD1 (6 bases). The CDR3 extends over 18 amino acids. Germline values: CDR1 SGHAT, CDR2 FQNNGV. The ends were cut back, 6 bases at V and 7 bases at J, with 31 bases in the middle. The CDR3 is CASSSLASESDSRWEQYF. CDR3 bases: TGTGCCAGCAGTTCCCTAGCTTCTGAGTCGGACAGCAGGTGGGAGCAGTACTTC.

The rearrangement uses TRBV27 and TRBJ1-6; D ambiguous. The CDR3 is made up of 12 amino acids. The V gene's germline CDR1 is MNHEY and CDR2 SMNVEV (reference sequence). Trimming took off 6 bases at V and 11 bases at J, with 11 bases between the two ends. This CDR3 reads CASSPRFTPLHF. Written as DNA, the CDR3 is TGTGCCAGCAGCCCCAGGTTTACACCCCTCCACTTT.

This clone was recorded only once. The sample holds other DNA sequences that translate to the same CDR3. The V and J genes are TRBV28 and TRBJ2-3; 10 bases agree with TRBD1. J gave up 3 bases and V 4 bases, and 4 bases lay outside the gene matches. Germline CDR1 is MDHEN and CDR2 is SYDVKM. The CDR3 runs to 15 residues. The DNA for the CDR3 is TGTGCCAGCAGTTCTCGGACAGGGGGGACAGATACGCAGTATTTT. It yields the protein CASSSRTGGTDTQYF.

CDR3 region: CAEGLLTDTQYF. As DNA, the CDR3 is TGTGCCGAAGGGCTGCTCACAGATACGCAGTATTTT. This rearrangement joins TRBV2 to TRBJ2-3, with D unresolved. The CDR3 is 12 amino acids. V dropped 11 bases and J dropped 2 bases, with 11 bases sitting between them. CDR1 is SNHLY, CDR2 FYNNEI, per germline.

J is TRBJ1-5 and V is TRBV18; 7 nucleotides align to TRBD1. The length of the CDR3 is 15 residues. CDR1 and CDR2 from the germline V gene are KGHSH and LQKENI. J was trimmed by 4 bases and V by 0 bases; bases with no gene match: 3. The CDR3 bases are TGTGCCAGCTCACCACCGGGACAGAGAAATCAGCCCCAGCATTTT. Translated: CASSPPGQRNQPQHF.

This rearrangement joins TRBV9 to TRBJ2-3; the D gene is possibly TRBD2 (6 bases). V lost 4 bases to trimming and J lost 1 base, with 10 bases between them. The CDR3 loop spans 14 amino acids. Germline values: CDR1 SGDLS, CDR2 YYNGEE. Here the CDR3 reads CASSSPGGTDTQYF. CDR3 in DNA: TGTGCCAGCAGCTCCCCGGGGGGCACAGATACGCAGTATTTT.